This T cell receptor (beta chain) stems from a study of neurological immune-mediated disorders. Germline CDR1 reads DFQATT; CDR2 reads SNEGSKA (reference sequence). The CDR3 length is 14 residues. The ends were cut back, 8 bases at V and 4 bases at J, with 19 bases in the middle. General observations from the study: It was HTLV-1-associated myelopathy that showed the most TCR clonal expansion, while multiple sclerosis showed the least, falling below healthy controls.

The cDNA was produced through 5'RACE with 10-nucleotide random UMIs. Via MiXCR, TCRdb re-called the 5' RACE reads, giving one row per CDR3 protein. This sample has more than 30,000 distinct CDR3 sequences, with 7% to 8.5% found just once. This clonotype was recorded at least ten times. Its cognate antigen is unknown. The TCR comes from a man aged 45 to 65 in good health. What was sequenced was CD4+ T cells from blood. The chain joins TRBV20-1 to TRBJ2-3; D may be TRBD1 or TRBD2 (6 bases each). This CDR3 reads CSSPGARAADTQYF. In DNA, the CDR3 is TGCAGTTCCCCGGGGGCGCGTGCGGCAGATACGCAGTATTTT.